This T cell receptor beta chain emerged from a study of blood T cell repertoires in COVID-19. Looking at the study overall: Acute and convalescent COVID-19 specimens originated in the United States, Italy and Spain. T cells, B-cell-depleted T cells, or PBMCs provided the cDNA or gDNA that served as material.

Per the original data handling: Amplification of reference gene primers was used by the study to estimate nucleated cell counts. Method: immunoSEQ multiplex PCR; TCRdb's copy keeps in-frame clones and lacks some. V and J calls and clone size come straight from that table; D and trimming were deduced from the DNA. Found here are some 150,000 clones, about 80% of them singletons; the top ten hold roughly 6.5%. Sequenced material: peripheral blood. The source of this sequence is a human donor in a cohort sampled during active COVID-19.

This CDR3 is CASSSSGPQPQHF. The DNA of the CDR3 is TGTGCCAGTAGTTCGTCAGGGCCTCAGCCCCAGCATTTT. This sequence joins TRBV19 and TRBJ1-5, with a possible D match to TRBD1 (5 bases). Trimming left V 5 bases short and J 6 bases short, with 11 bases between. This CDR3 has 13 amino acids. Germline CDR1 reads LNHDA; CDR2 reads SQIVND (reference sequence).